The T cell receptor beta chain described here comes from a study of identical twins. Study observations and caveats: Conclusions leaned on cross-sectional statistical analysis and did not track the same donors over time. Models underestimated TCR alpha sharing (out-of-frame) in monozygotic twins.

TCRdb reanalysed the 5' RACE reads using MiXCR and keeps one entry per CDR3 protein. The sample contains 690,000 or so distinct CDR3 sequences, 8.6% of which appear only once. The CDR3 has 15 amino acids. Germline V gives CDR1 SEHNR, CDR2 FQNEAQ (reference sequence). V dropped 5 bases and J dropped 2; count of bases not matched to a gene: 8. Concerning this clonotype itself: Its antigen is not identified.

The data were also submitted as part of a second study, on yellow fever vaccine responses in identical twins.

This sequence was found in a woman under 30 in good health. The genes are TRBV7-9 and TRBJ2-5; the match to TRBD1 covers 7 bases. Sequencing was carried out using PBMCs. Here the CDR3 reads CASSDPGQRQETQYF. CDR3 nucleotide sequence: TGTGCCAGCAGCGATCCGGGACAGCGACAAGAGACCCAGTACTTC.